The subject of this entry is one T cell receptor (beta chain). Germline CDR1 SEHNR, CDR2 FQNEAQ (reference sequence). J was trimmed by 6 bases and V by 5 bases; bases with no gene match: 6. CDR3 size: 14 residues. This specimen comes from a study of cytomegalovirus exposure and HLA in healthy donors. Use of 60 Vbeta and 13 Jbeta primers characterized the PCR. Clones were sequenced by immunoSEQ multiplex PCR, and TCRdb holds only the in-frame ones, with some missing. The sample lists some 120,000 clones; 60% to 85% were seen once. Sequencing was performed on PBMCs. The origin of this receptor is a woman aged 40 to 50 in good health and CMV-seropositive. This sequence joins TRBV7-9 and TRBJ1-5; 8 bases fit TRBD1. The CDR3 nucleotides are TGTGCCAGCAGCCGCGACAGGGGAAGTCAGCCCCAGCATTTT. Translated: CASSRDRGSQPQHF.